A single sample gave rise to the 23 T cell receptor beta chains below, sequenced in a study of T cell responses to AZD1222 COVID-19 vaccine. Using immunoSEQ multiplex PCR, the repertoire was profiled, and TCRdb retains in-frame clones only, with some absent. Of 110,000 to 150,000 clones in the sample, approximately 91% were seen once. The source material was peripheral blood, sampled 28 days after the second AZD1222 dose. These receptors came from an adult who received the AZD1222 COVID-19 vaccine.

The V call is TRBV7-9, the J call TRBJ1-5, with a possible D match to TRBD1 (6 bases). The germline gives CDR1 SEHNR, CDR2 FQNEAQ (reference sequence). The CDR3 loop spans 15 amino acids. The V end lost 5 bases, the J end lost 6 bases, and 17 bases lay between the germline ends. This CDR3 is CASSVVGGPAQPQHF. Here the CDR3 DNA reads TGTGCCAGCAGCGTAGTAGGGGGACCGGCTCAGCCCCAGCATTTT.

The chain links TRBV9 to TRBJ2-1, with TRBD2 matching over 7 bases. There are 15 residues in the CDR3. The germline V gene encodes CDR1 SGDLS and CDR2 YYNGEE. Trimming took 3 bases from V and 1 from J; bases not matched to a gene: 4. This CDR3 is CASSGSGMSYNEQFF. CDR3 nucleotide sequence: TGTGCCAGCAGCGGGAGCGGGATGTCCTACAATGAGCAGTTCTTC. The full variable domain, in which reference TRBV9 and TRBJ2-1 provide the parts outside the CDR3, is DSGVTQTPKHLITATGQRVTLRCSPRSGDLSVYWYQQSLDQGLQFLIQYYNGEERAKGNILERFSAQQFPDLHSELNLSSLELGDSALYFCASSGSGMSYNEQFFGPGTRLTVL.

This rearrangement joins TRBV5-1 to TRBJ1-2, with D unclear. In germline, CDR1 is SGHRS, CDR2 YFSETQ. V shed 5 bases and J shed 1 base, with 9 bases lying between them. There are 13 residues in the CDR3. CDR3 DNA: TGCGCCAGCAGGGGCACTATTAACTATGGCTACACCTTC. This codes for CASRGTINYGYTF.

A single count supports this clone. This chain connects TRBV11-3 to TRBJ2-5, with TRBD1 matching over 12 bases. The CDR3 has 17 amino acids. The germline gives CDR1 SGHNT, CDR2 YENEEA. The V and J ends lost 2 bases and 5 bases, in that order; junction bases with no gene match: 9. The DNA for the CDR3 is TGTGCCAGCAGCTTAATAGGGACAGGGGGCCTCAGGGAGACCCAGTACTTC. Its protein product is CASSLIGTGGLRETQYF. The full variable domain, rest sourced from reference TRBV11-3 and TRBJ2-5, is EAGVVQSPRYKIIEKKQPVAFWCNPISGHNTLYWYLQNLGQGPELLIRYENEEAVDDSQLPKDRFSAERLKGVDSTLKIQPAELGDSAVYLCASSLIGTGGLRETQYFGPGTRLLVL.

The rearrangement joins TRBV2 to TRBJ2-1, with D uncertain. The V end was cut by 2 bases, the J end by 15 bases, with 17 bases between. CDR3 length: 13 residues. The V gene's germline CDR1 is SNHLY and CDR2 FYNNEI. The CDR3 protein is CASSESFRPRWFF. In nucleotides, the CDR3 is TGTGCCAGCAGTGAATCTTTCCGGCCTCGGTGGTTCTTC.

This clone appeared once. V is TRBV30 and J is TRBJ1-1; D call uncertain. There are 13 residues in the CDR3. Trimming stripped 0 bases from V and 8 bases from J, with 13 bases between. CDR1 and CDR2 (germline): GTSNPN, SVGIG (reference sequence). CDR3 bases: TGTGCCTGGAGTGTGCAGGTACGAAGGGAAGCTTTCTTT. The encoded protein is CAWSVQVRREAFF.

The V gene is TRBV19, the J gene TRBJ2-2; D call uncertain. Germline lookup yields CDR1 LNHDA and CDR2 SQIVND (reference sequence). Trimming stripped 3 bases from V and 5 bases from J, with 4 bases between. There are 12 residues in the CDR3. The CDR3 loop is CASSIGTGELFF. The CDR3 DNA sequence: TGTGCCAGTAGTATTGGAACCGGGGAGCTGTTTTTT.

The V call is TRBV5-1, the J call TRBJ2-1; D possibly matches TRBD1 or TRBD2 (6 bases each). The CDR3 is made up of 13 amino acids. The germline V gene has CDR1 SGHRS and CDR2 YFSETQ. Trimming took 4 bases from V and 6 from J, leaving 11 bases between them. The CDR3 spells CASSLGGTNEQFF. CDR3 DNA: TGCGCCAGCAGCCTAGGGGGGACCAATGAGCAGTTCTTC. Drawing the rest from reference TRBV5-1 and TRBJ2-1, the complete variable domain is KAGVTQTPRYLIKTRGQQVTLSCSPISGHRSVSWYQQTPGQGLQFLFEYFSETQRNKGNFPGRFSGRQFSNSRSEMNVSTLELGDSALYLCASSLGGTNEQFFGPGTRLTVL.

The V call is TRBV18, the J call TRBJ1-1, with TRBD1 matching 9 bases. The CDR3 has 16 residues. Germline CDR1 and CDR2: KGHSH and LQKENI. Germline trimming cut 0 bases from V and 11 bases from J; bases unmatched to any gene: 13. In DNA, the CDR3 is TGTGCCAGCTCACCACCGGACAGGGGTCTGCCCCCGTGGGCTTTCTTT. It translates to CASSPPDRGLPPWAFF.

V usage is TRBV10-2 and J usage is TRBJ2-5; weak D call: TRBD1 (5 bases). Germline assignment: CDR1 WSHSY and CDR2 SAAADI. The CDR3 length is 14 residues. V lost 4 bases to trimming and J lost 4 bases, with 13 bases between them. CDR3 residues: CASSGWQGLETQYF. As DNA, the CDR3 is TGCGCCAGCAGTGGGTGGCAGGGTTTAGAGACCCAGTACTTC.

V is TRBV5-5 and J is TRBJ1-4, with D uncertain. The CDR3 consists of 14 residues. Trimming took off 4 bases at V and 15 bases at J, with 22 bases between the two ends. Germline CDR1 and CDR2: SGHKS and YYEKEE (reference sequence). Here the CDR3 reads CASSPGTDPLRMFF. CDR3 DNA: TGTGCCAGCAGCCCGGGAACCGACCCGCTTCGTATGTTTTTT. Complete variable domain (other parts from reference TRBV5-5 and TRBJ1-4): DAGVTQSPTHLIKTRGQQVTLRCSPISGHKSVSWYQQVLGQGPQFIFQYYEKEERGRGNFPDRFSARQFPNYSSELNVNALLLGDSALYLCASSPGTDPLRMFFGSGTQLSVL.

This clone is a singleton in its sample. The V and J genes are TRBV5-1 and TRBJ1-2; 8 bases are a match to TRBD1. V lost 2 bases and J lost 4; bases outside the gene matches: 10. Germline V lookup: CDR1 SGHRS, CDR2 YFSETQ. The CDR3 extends over 16 amino acids. In DNA form, the CDR3 reads TGCGCCAGCAGCTTTTCCCTGGACAGGGCCGTCTATGGCTACACCTTC. Residues: CASSFSLDRAVYGYTF.

The rearrangement links TRBV6-5 to TRBJ2-7; possible D gene TRBD1, 6 bases. The CDR3 is 13 residues long. The V end was cut by 7 bases, the J end by 2 bases, with 12 bases between. Germline lookup yields CDR1 MNHEY and CDR2 SVGAGI. The CDR3 is CASKTGLPYEQYF. CDR3 bases: TGTGCCAGCAAGACAGGATTACCCTACGAGCAGTACTTC.

This chain uses TRBV18 with TRBJ1-1; TRBD1 is a possible D gene (5 bases). V lost 3 bases to trimming and J lost 4 bases, with 18 bases between them. The CDR3 consists of 16 residues. Germline V gene data show CDR1 as KGHSH and CDR2 as LQKENI. CDR3 nucleotides: TGTGCCAGCTCACCGAGGTTCCAGGGTTCGTCCACTGAAGCTTTCTTT. Its translation: CASSPRFQGSSTEAFF. The complete variable domain, with remaining parts taken from reference TRBV18 and TRBJ1-1, reads NAGVMQNPRHLVRRRGQEARLRCSPMKGHSHVYWYRQLPEEGLKFMVYLQKENIIDESGMPKERFSAEFPKEGPSILRIQQVVRGDSAAYFCASSPRFQGSSTEAFFGQGTRLTVV.

The chain joins TRBV2 to TRBJ2-5; a weak D match, TRBD2 (5 bases). V lost 2 bases to trimming and J lost 5 bases, with 15 bases between them. Per germline, CDR1 SNHLY and CDR2 FYNNEI. The CDR3 covers 15 residues. The chain's CDR3 is CASSELDFRGETQYF. For the CDR3, the DNA is TGTGCCAGCAGTGAATTGGACTTCCGAGGGGAGACCCAGTACTTC.

The chain couples TRBV5-1 to TRBJ1-2, with D possibly being TRBD1 (5 bases). V shed 0 bases and J shed 5 bases, with 11 bases lying between them. CDR1 is SGHRS and CDR2 is YFSETQ in the germline V gene. The CDR3 is made up of 14 amino acids. Written as DNA, the CDR3 is TGCGCCAGCAGCTTGGGAGTGGGGGAGTATGGCTACACCTTC. Translated, it gives CASSLGVGEYGYTF.

This clone appeared once. The V gene is TRBV15, the J gene TRBJ1-3, with D tentatively TRBD1 (6 bases). This CDR3 contains 15 residues. V lost 4 bases and J lost 0, with 10 bases in between. From germline, CDR1 is LNHNV and CDR2 YYDKDF (reference sequence). The CDR3 sequence: CATSNRDNSGNTIYF. DNA of the CDR3: TGTGCCACCAGCAACCGGGACAACTCTGGAAACACCATATATTTT.

This clone was seen a single time. In nucleotides, the CDR3 is TGCGCCAGCAGACAGAGCACAGATACGCAGTATTTT. It is translated as CASRQSTDTQYF. The rearrangement joins TRBV5-1 to TRBJ2-3; no clear D. The CDR3 totals 12 residues. The V gene lost 5 bases and the J gene lost 0 bases, with 4 bases spanning the gap. Germline V gene lookup returns CDR1 SGHRS and CDR2 YFSETQ.

This clone has a single count. The chain joins TRBV7-2 to TRBJ2-2, with 9 bases identical to TRBD1. CDR1 and CDR2 (germline): SGHTA, FQGNSA. The CDR3 contains 16 residues. V trimming: 2 bases; J trimming: 1 base; junction bases outside the gene matches: 2. The CDR3 coding sequence is TGTGCCAGCAGCTTAAGGGACAGGGTGAACACCGGGGAGCTGTTTTTT. This codes for CASSLRDRVNTGELFF.

This clone was observed a single time. The CDR3 sequence is CASSSGEAFF. The DNA for the CDR3 is TGTGCCAGTAGTAGCGGTGAAGCTTTCTTT. The rearrangement joins TRBV19 to TRBJ1-1, with D unresolved. With 4 bases removed from V and 7 bases from J, the gap between germline ends came to 4 bases. Germline-derived CDR1 and CDR2 are LNHDA and SQIVND (reference sequence). The CDR3 runs to 10 residues.

The chain employs TRBV5-1 and TRBJ1-3; D is undetermined. The CDR3 is 16 amino acids. Germline-derived CDR1 and CDR2 are SGHRS and YFSETQ. Trimming took off 0 bases at V and 0 bases at J, with 10 bases between the two ends. The DNA for the CDR3 is TGCGCCAGCAGCTTGGCCCCCGGGGTCTCTGGAAACACCATATATTTT. Translated, it gives CASSLAPGVSGNTIYF.

The rearrangement links TRBV6-5 to TRBJ1-5; no reliable D call. Germline V lookup: CDR1 MNHEY, CDR2 SVGAGI. The ends were cut back, 7 bases at V and 5 bases at J, with 9 bases in the middle. This CDR3 region has 12 residues. The CDR3 spells CASIHEDQPQHF. The CDR3 DNA reads TGTGCCAGCATTCACGAGGATCAGCCCCAGCATTTT.

This chain uses TRBV6-4 with TRBJ1-1; a possible D gene is TRBD1 (6 bases). Germline V gene lookup returns CDR1 MRHNA and CDR2 SNTAGT. This CDR3 has 15 residues. The germline V and J ends were trimmed by 6 bases and 6 bases, with 20 bases remaining between them. The CDR3 DNA follows: TGTGCCAGCAGCCCTGGTCGGGGGGGCGACGCTGAAGCTTTCTTT. It specifies CASSPGRGGDAEAFF.